These 8 T cell receptor beta chains originate from one sample sequenced in a study of shared clonotypes between healthy human individuals. Sequencing used immunoSEQ multiplex PCR; TCRdb keeps in-frame clones, though not all of them. The sample shows a few million clones, about 93% of them seen only once. Terminally differentiated effector memory CD45RA+ cells were excluded by CCR7 positive selection of CD45RO-negative cells. Sequences were obtained from naive CD8+ T cells from PBMCs. The source is a man aged 18 to 35 in good health. Some clones in this sample may be carry-over from other donors' samples.

CDR3: CASSFRGRANEQFF. In nucleotides, the CDR3 is TGTGCCAGCAGCTTCCGGGGGAGGGCCAATGAGCAGTTCTTC. The J gene is TRBJ2-1, the V gene TRBV7-2, with 7 bases lining up with TRBD2. Per the germline V gene, CDR1 is SGHTA and CDR2 is FQGNSA. Trimming removed 3 bases from V and 6 bases from J; junction bases left unmatched: 5. The CDR3 sequence is 14 residues long. The full variable domain, in which reference TRBV7-2 and TRBJ2-1 provide the parts outside the CDR3, is GAGVSQSPSNKVTEKGKDVELRCDPISGHTALYWYRQSLGQGLEFLIYFQGNSAPDKSGLPSDRFSAERTGGSVSTLTIQRTQQEDSAVYLCASSFRGRANEQFFGPGTRLTVL.

V is TRBV7-2 and J is TRBJ2-3; tentative D call: TRBD2 (5 bases). V was trimmed by 6 bases and J by 8 bases, leaving 15 bases between them. Germline CDR1 is SGHTA and CDR2 is FQGNSA. The CDR3 covers 13 residues. This chain's CDR3 is CASSPTRWGTQYF. DNA for the CDR3: TGTGCCAGCAGTCCCACTAGATGGGGTACGCAGTATTTT.

Worth noting for this clone: One junction end disagrees with the germline gene, perhaps due to a read error. V is TRBV27 and J is TRBJ2-3; tentative D call: TRBD1 (6 bases). This CDR3 region has 16 residues. Per germline, CDR1 MNHEY and CDR2 SMNVEV (reference sequence). CDR3 sequence (DNA): TGTGCCAGCAGTTTTATTGCTGTTGGGGGCACGGATACGCAGTATTTT. Its translation is CASSFIAVGGTDTQYF.

CDR3 residues: CASWPGGGRSYEQYF. The DNA of the CDR3 is TGTGCCAGCTGGCCGGGAGGGGGAAGGTCGTACGAGCAGTACTTC. The chain combines TRBV6-5 with TRBJ2-7, with 8 bases that match TRBD2. CDR3 length: 15 residues. V trimming: 8 bases; J trimming: 4 bases; junction bases outside the gene matches: 13. CDR1 is MNHEY and CDR2 is SVGAGI in the germline V gene.

V is TRBV30 and J is TRBJ1-1, with D possibly being TRBD1 (6 bases). V lost 0 bases and J lost 7, with 12 bases in between. Germline CDR1 is GTSNPN and CDR2 is SVGIG (reference sequence). CDR3 length equals 13 residues. The CDR3 DNA sequence: TGTGCCTGGAGTGTATATAGGGGGGATGAAGCTTTCTTT. This codes for CAWSVYRGDEAFF.

The V call is TRBV7-9, the J call TRBJ2-2; possibly TRBD1 for D (5 bases). Germline V gene data show CDR1 as SEHNR and CDR2 as FQNEAQ (reference sequence). Deletions cut 1 base from V and 2 bases from J, with 8 bases between. This CDR3 has 15 residues. This CDR3 reads CASSLVGVNTGELFF. CDR3 sequence (DNA): TGTGCCAGCAGCTTAGTAGGGGTAAACACCGGGGAGCTGTTTTTT.

Remarks on this clone: The same CDR3 also results from other DNA sequences found in this sample. The chain joins TRBV28 to TRBJ2-7; TRBD2 is a possible D gene (6 bases). The V gene's germline CDR1 is MDHEN and CDR2 SYDVKM. Trimming removed 7 bases from V and 3 bases from J, with 16 bases in between. CDR3 length: 14 amino acids. CDR3 region: CASNKPGARYEQYF. CDR3 nucleotides: TGTGCCAGCAACAAACCGGGAGCCCGCTACGAGCAGTACTTC.

V and J are TRBV27 and TRBJ1-2, with 8 bases that match TRBD1. The ends lost 0 bases at V and 7 bases at J; junction bases unmatched: 7. This CDR3 comprises 15 residues. Germline V gene sequence: CDR1 MNHEY, CDR2 SMNVEV (reference sequence). The CDR3 loop reads CASSLSWGTGRGYTF. DNA for the CDR3: TGTGCCAGCAGTTTATCCTGGGGGACAGGACGTGGCTACACCTTC.